This T cell receptor beta chain was identified in a study of cytomegalovirus exposure and HLA in healthy donors. On the study more broadly: Of 300 to 500 genotyped donors, roughly 86% clustered with self-reported Caucasian donors. The study's findings and limits: A later analysis associated under 20,000 TCR beta sequences with HLA alleles at a 0.05 false discovery rate. The availability of immune exposure information extended only to CMV serostatus. V- and J-gene trimming in TCR beta was tied to a missense DCLRE1C variant by an analysis performed later.

PCR amplification relied on 60 Vbeta primers (plus 13 Jbeta primers). Sequenced by immunoSEQ multiplex PCR; TCRdb stores in-frame clones only, minus some. This sample has some 150,000 clones, with approximately 81% found just once. In germline, CDR1 is ENHRY, CDR2 SYGVKD. V was trimmed by 4 bases and J by 8 bases, leaving 11 bases between them. This CDR3 is 13 amino acids long. Comment on this clone: Its matching antigen is unknown.

Material for sequencing was PBMCs. The TCR originated in a woman aged 18-30 years in good health and CMV-seronegative. V gene TRBV10-3 combines with J gene TRBJ1-4; D gene uncertain. The chain's CDR3 is CAISVGGSEKLFF. In nucleotides, the CDR3 is TGTGCCATCAGTGTAGGCGGCAGCGAAAAACTGTTTTTT.